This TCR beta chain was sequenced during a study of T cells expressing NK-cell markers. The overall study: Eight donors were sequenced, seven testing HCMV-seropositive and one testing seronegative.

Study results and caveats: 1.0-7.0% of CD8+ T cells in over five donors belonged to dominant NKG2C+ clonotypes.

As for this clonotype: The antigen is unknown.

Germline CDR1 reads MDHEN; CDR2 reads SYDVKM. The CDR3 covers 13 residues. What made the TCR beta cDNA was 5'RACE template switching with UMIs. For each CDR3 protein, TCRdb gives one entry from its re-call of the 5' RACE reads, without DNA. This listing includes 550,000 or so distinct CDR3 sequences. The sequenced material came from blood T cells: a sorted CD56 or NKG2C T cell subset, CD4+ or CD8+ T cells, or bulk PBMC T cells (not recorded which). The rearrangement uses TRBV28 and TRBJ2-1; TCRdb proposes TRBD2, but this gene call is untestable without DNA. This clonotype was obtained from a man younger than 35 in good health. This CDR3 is CASSFGLAWEQFF.